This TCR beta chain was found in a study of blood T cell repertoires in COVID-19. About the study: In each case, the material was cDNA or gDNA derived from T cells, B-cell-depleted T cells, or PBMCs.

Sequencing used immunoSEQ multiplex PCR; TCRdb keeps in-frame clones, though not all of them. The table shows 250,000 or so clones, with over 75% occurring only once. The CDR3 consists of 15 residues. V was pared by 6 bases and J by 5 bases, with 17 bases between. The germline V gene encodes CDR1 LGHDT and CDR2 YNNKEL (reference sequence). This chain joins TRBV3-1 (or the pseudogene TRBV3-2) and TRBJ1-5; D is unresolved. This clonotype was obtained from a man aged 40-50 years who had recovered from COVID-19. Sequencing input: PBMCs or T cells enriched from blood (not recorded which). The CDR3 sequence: CASSPGTEFYQPQHF. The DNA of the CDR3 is TGTGCCAGCAGTCCAGGTACAGAATTCTATCAGCCCCAGCATTTT.